This TCR beta chain is from a study of cytomegalovirus exposure and HLA in healthy donors. Repertoires were generated with immunoSEQ multiplex PCR, while TCRdb's copy carries only in-frame clones and drops some. The data hold some 170,000 clones, with about 83% observed a single time. Trimming cost V 1 base and J 4 bases; bases outside gene matches: 3. The CDR3 is 15 amino acids. Germline V gene lookup returns CDR1 SGHDN and CDR2 FVKESK. This receptor was identified in a woman in her 30s in good health and CMV-seronegative. Sequenced input: PBMCs. The rearrangement links TRBV14 to TRBJ2-1; the match to TRBD1 covers 8 bases. The CDR3 reads CASSQGTGYYNEQFF. In nucleotides, the CDR3 is TGTGCCAGCAGCCAAGGGACAGGGTATTACAATGAGCAGTTCTTC.